What follows are 5 T cell receptor beta chains derived from one specimen sequenced in a study of cytomegalovirus exposure and HLA in healthy donors. The PCR contained 60 Vbeta and 13 Jbeta primers. Generated by immunoSEQ multiplex PCR, the TCRdb table keeps only in-frame clones and is missing some. This repertoire shows approximately 150,000 clones, over 60% found once; its top ten account for around 1.6%. Sequencing used PBMCs. Receptors originate from a woman aged 25 to 39 in good health and CMV-seronegative.

This clone was picked up a small number of times. V and J are TRBV18 and TRBJ1-2, with TRBD1 identical over 8 bases. CDR3 length: 16 residues. CDR1 is KGHSH, CDR2 LQKENI, per germline. With 2 bases clipped from V and 2 bases from J, the junction kept 7 bases outside the gene matches. CDR3 nucleotide sequence: TGTGCCAGCTCACCAAGCGGGACAGGTACAAACTATGGCTACACCTTC. Translated, it gives CASSPSGTGTNYGYTF.

The chain couples TRBV13 to TRBJ2-1, with 8 bases aligning to TRBD2. V lost 5 bases, J lost 9 bases, and 12 bases stayed unmatched. The CDR3 consists of 15 residues. Germline CDR1 and CDR2: PRHDT and FYEKMQ (reference sequence). Here the CDR3 DNA reads TGTGCCAGCAGCCTCACCGGGACTAGTCTGACTGAGCAGTTCTTC. Translation: CASSLTGTSLTEQFF.

On this clone itself: One end of the junction varies from germline; a read error may be responsible. The genes are TRBV5-6 and TRBJ1-2, with TRBD1 matching 8 bases. Germline V lookup: CDR1 SGHDT, CDR2 YYEEEE. The CDR3 is 15 residues long. In DNA form, the CDR3 reads TGTGCCAGCAGCTTGGGTGGGACAGGAGGAGATGGCTACCCCTTC. Translating gives CASSLGGTGGDGYPF.

CDR3 protein: CASSVGGGETYEQYF. DNA of the CDR3: TGTGCCAGCAGCGTAGGGGGGGGAGAGACCTACGAGCAGTACTTC. J is TRBJ2-7 and V is TRBV9; TRBD2 matches at 7 bases. The J segment lost 2 bases and the V segment lost 0 bases, leaving 5 bases of the junction unmatched. This CDR3 spans 15 amino acids. Germline V gene lookup returns CDR1 SGDLS and CDR2 YYNGEE.

The V gene is TRBV5-6, the J gene TRBJ2-1, with a possible D match to TRBD1 (6 bases). V shed 4 bases and J shed 0 bases, with 14 bases lying between them. Germline V CDR1 and CDR2: SGHDT, YYEEEE. The CDR3 consists of 16 residues. CDR3 residues: CASSPTGLFSYNEQFF. The DNA of the CDR3 is TGTGCCAGCAGCCCGACAGGACTGTTCTCCTACAATGAGCAGTTCTTC.